This T cell receptor (beta chain) was recorded in a study of cytomegalovirus exposure and HLA in healthy donors. Points from the study as a whole: In vitro data verified a few CMV-associated chains as specific for CMV antigens. A link between a missense DCLRE1C variant and TCR beta V- and J-gene trimming emerged from a later analysis.

The PCR was carried out with 60 Vbeta primers and 13 Jbeta primers. Sequencing was performed with immunoSEQ multiplex PCR; in TCRdb, only in-frame clones are kept and a portion is missing. The sample shows about 130,000 clones, approximately 80% of them seen only once. V was clipped by 5 bases and J by 7 bases, with 15 bases between them. The CDR3 totals 14 residues. Germline CDR1 is MNHNY and CDR2 is SVGAGI (reference sequence). In its sample, this clone ranks as medium-sized. The antigen is unknown. The sequenced material came from PBMCs. The source is a woman aged 18-29 years in good health and CMV-seropositive. This rearrangement joins TRBV6-6 to TRBJ2-1, with D perhaps TRBD1 (5 bases). In DNA, the CDR3 is TGTGCCAGCAGTCCTACCCAGGGCTCAAATGAGCAGTTCTTC. Its translation is CASSPTQGSNEQFF.